The entry below describes one T cell receptor (beta chain). Its specificity is unknown. Target depth was 1 in 200,000 to 1 in 1 million T cells, about 10x per clonotype. TCRdb keeps only in-frame clones here, not all; method: immunoSEQ multiplex PCR. Found here are fewer than 100,000 clones, 70% to 80% of them singletons; the top ten hold roughly 5%. This specimen belongs to a study of cytotoxic CD8 clonotypes in ibrutinib-treated CLL. V was clipped by 3 bases and J by 6 bases; unmatched bases: 9. This CDR3 region has 15 residues. Germline loops: CDR1 SGDLS, CDR2 YYNGEE. Findings and limits, study-wide: Clonality was higher at ibrutinib response and returned toward baseline at progression.

The genes are TRBV9 and TRBJ2-7, with 10 bases identical to TRBD1. The input for sequencing was PBMCs, taken after 12 months of ibrutinib treatment. The source of this sequence is a human donor with chronic lymphocytic leukemia. CDR3 sequence (DNA): TGTGCCAGCAGCGCCCCCGGGACAGGGGAGGGCGAGCAGTACTTC. Its translation is CASSAPGTGEGEQYF.